A single sample is the source of the 6 T cell receptor beta chains below, sequenced in a study of blood T cells in healthy people across ages. PCR was performed a second time for roughly 7 to 12 cycles using a sample-barcoded 5' primer and a J-beta primer mix. TCRdb redid the calling of the 5' RACE reads with MiXCR, one entry per CDR3 protein. The sample lists around 1.5 million distinct CDR3 sequences; roughly 64% were seen once. Sequences were obtained from blood. Every receptor here comes from a man between 18 and 29 years old in good health.

This chain uses TRBV29-1 with TRBJ1-2; maybe TRBD1 (6 bases). From germline, CDR1 is SQVTM and CDR2 ANQGSEA. Trimming pared 0 bases from V and 3 bases from J, leaving 14 bases between. This CDR3 contains 15 residues. The CDR3 coding sequence is TGCAGCGTTGAAGATCATCGGGGGCGGGACTATGGCTACACCTTC. Its translation: CSVEDHRGRDYGYTF.

The table lists this clonotype with a few counts. The chain couples TRBV29-1 to TRBJ2-3; D gene uncertain. The CDR3 sequence is 13 residues long. Trimming cost V 7 bases and J 1 base, with 12 bases left between them. Looked up from germline, CDR1 is SQVTM and CDR2 is ANQGSEA. CDR3 amino acids: CSASSARTDTQYF. The CDR3 nucleotides read TGCAGCGCCTCTAGTGCACGCACAGATACGCAGTATTTT.

J is TRBJ2-4 and V is TRBV5-5; weak D call: TRBD1 (6 bases). The DNA end is more similar to TRBJ2-7, so the J call may be wrong. The germline gives CDR1 SGHKS, CDR2 YYEKEE (reference sequence). The CDR3 sequence is 14 residues long. The CDR3 sequence: CASSFRGRSHEQYF. In DNA, the CDR3 is TGTGCCAGCAGCTTCAGGGGCAGAAGCCACGAGCAGTACTTC.

The CDR3 DNA follows: TGTGCCGGTAGGCGGGACCTAGCCAAAAACATTCAGTACTTC. Protein sequence: CAGRRDLAKNIQYF. The chain has TRBV2 and TRBJ2-4; D perhaps matches TRBD2 (6 bases). Germline V gene sequence: CDR1 SNHLY, CDR2 FYNNEI. CDR3 length: 14 residues. Trimming stripped 11 bases from V and 0 bases from J, with 14 bases between.

The rearrangement links TRBV27 to TRBJ1-2; D is possibly TRBD1 (5 bases). There are 14 residues in the CDR3. V was shortened by 6 bases and J by 4 bases, with 15 bases between the two germline ends. CDR1 MNHEY and CDR2 SMNVEV come from the germline V gene (reference sequence). The CDR3 DNA follows: TGTGCCAGCAGCTTTAGGGGAGTAGGCTATGGCTACACCTTC. This encodes CASSFRGVGYGYTF.

The V and J genes are TRBV7-8 and TRBJ2-1; weak D call: TRBD1 (6 bases). CDR3 size: 17 residues. Germline V gene lookup returns CDR1 SGHVS and CDR2 FQNEAQ. Deletions cut 2 bases from V and 2 bases from J, with 16 bases between. Here the CDR3 reads CASSLFGRGIAYNEQFF. The CDR3 DNA follows: TGTGCCAGCAGCTTATTCGGCAGGGGTATCGCCTACAATGAGCAGTTCTTC. The full variable domain, its missing parts supplied by reference TRBV7-8 and TRBJ2-1, is GAGVSQSPRYKVAKRGQDVALRCDPISGHVSLFWYQQALGQGPEFLTYFQNEAQLDKSGLPSDRFFAERPEGSVSTLKIQRTQQEDSAVYLCASSLFGRGIAYNEQFFGPGTRLTVL.